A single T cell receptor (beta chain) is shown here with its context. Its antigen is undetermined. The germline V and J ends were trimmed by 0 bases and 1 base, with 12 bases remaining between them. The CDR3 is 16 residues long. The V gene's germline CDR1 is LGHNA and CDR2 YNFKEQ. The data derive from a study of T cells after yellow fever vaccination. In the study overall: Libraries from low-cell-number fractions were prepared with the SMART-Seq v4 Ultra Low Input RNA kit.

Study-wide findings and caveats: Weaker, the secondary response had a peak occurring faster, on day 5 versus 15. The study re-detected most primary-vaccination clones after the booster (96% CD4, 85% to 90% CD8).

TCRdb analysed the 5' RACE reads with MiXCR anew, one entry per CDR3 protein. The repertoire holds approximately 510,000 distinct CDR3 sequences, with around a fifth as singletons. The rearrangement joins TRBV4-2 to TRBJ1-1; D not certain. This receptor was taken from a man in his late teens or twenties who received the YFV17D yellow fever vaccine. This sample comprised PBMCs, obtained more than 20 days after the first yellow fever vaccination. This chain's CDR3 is CASSQEMLGGNTEAFF. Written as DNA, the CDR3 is TGTGCCAGCAGCCAAGAGATGCTGGGTGGGAACACTGAAGCTTTCTTT.